This TCR beta chain comes out of a study of blood T cell repertoires in COVID-19. Study information: Some COVID-19 samples were acute and others convalescent; all came from the United States, Italy and Spain.

This CDR3 has 15 amino acids. V lost 2 bases and J 6 bases, leaving 17 bases between the germline ends. CDR1 is SEHNR and CDR2 is FQNEAQ in the germline V gene (reference sequence). Profiled with immunoSEQ multiplex PCR; TCRdb holds only in-frame clones, not every one. The table shows about 68,000 clones, with less than 95% occurring only once. This chain uses TRBV7-9 with TRBJ2-7, with TRBD2 as a possible D gene (6 bases). This TCR was recovered from an older woman with active COVID-19. Material: peripheral blood. DNA of the CDR3: TGTGCCAGCAGCTTAAATGGCGGAGGGGCCTCCGAGCAGTACTTC. Amino acids: CASSLNGGGASEQYF.